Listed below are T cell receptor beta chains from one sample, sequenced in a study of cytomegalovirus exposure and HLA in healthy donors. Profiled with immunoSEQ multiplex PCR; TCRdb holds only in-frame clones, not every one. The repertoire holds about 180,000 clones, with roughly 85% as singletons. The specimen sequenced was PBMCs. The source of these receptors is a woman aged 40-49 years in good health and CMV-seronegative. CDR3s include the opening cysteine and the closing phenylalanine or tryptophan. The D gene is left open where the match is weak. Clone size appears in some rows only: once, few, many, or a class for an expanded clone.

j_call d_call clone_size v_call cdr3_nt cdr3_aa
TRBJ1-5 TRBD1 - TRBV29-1 TGCAGCGTCTACCAACAGGGGGCACGGCAGCCCCAGCATTTT CSVYQQGARQPQHF
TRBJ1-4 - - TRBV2 TGTGCCAGCAGTGAAAGGGGGATGGGGATTGAAAAACTGTTTTTT CASSERGMGIEKLFF
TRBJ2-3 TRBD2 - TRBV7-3 TGTGCCAGCAGCCCCTCCGGGACTAGCGGGGAGAGTGGTACGCAGTATTTT CASSPSGTSGESGTQYF
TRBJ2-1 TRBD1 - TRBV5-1 TGCGCCAGCAGCCAGTACAGGGGGCGCGGGAATGAGCAGTTCTTC CASSQYRGRGNEQFF
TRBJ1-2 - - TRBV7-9 TGTGCCAGCAGTCTACAGAGTAACTATGGCTACACCTTC CASSLQSNYGYTF
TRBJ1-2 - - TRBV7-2 TGTGCCAGCAGCTTAAACTTCCTCTATGGCTACACCTTC CASSLNFLYGYTF
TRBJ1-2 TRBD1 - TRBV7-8 TGTGCCAGCAGCTTAGGGGGGCAGGGGGCGAATGGCTATGGCTACACCTTC CASSLGGQGANGYGYTF
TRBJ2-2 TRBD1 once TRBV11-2 TGTGCCAGCAGCCAGGGGGCAGGGGCTGCCACCGGGGAGCTGTTTTTT CASSQGAGAATGELFF
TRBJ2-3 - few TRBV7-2 TGTGCCAGCAGCTTAGACGCTACGAATACGCAGTATTTT CASSLDATNTQYF
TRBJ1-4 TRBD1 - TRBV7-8 TGTGCCAGCAGCTACCGGGACAGAGAAAAACTGTTTTTT CASSYRDREKLFF
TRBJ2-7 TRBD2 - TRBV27 TGTGCCAGCAGTTTATCAGCGGGAATCTACGAGCAGTACTTC CASSLSAGIYEQYF
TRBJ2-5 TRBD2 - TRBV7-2 TGTGCCAGCAGCCCGGCCTTAGTTGTAGCGGGGATTCAAGAGACCCAGTACTTC CASSPALVVAGIQETQYF
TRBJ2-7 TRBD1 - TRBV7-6 TGTGCCAGCAGCTCCGGGACAGGGGCCTACGAGCAGTACTTC CASSSGTGAYEQYF
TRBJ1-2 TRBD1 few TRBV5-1 TGCGCCAGCCACGGGGGGACAGGGTTGGATGGCTACACCTTC CASHGGTGLDGYTF
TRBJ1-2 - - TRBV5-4 TGTGCCAGCAGCTTGGGGGTAGGAGACGGCTACACCTTC CASSLGVGDGYTF
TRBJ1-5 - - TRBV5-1 TGCGCCAGCAGCGAACTTGTGGATCAGCCCCAGCATTTT CASSELVDQPQHF
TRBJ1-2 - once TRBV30 TGTGCCTGGATGATCGCGGAGAACTATGGCTACACCTTC CAWMIAENYGYTF
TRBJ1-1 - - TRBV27 TGTGCCAGCAGTTTCCAGGGGACCTTCACTGAAGCTTTCTTT CASSFQGTFTEAFF
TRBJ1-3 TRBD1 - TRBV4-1 TGCGCCAGCAGCCAAACAGGGGCTGGAAACACCATATATTTT CASSQTGAGNTIYF
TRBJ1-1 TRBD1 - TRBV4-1 TGCGCCAGCAGCCAGGACAGGCCCAACACTGAAGCTTTCTTT CASSQDRPNTEAFF
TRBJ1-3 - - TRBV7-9 TGTGCCAGCAGCTTACAGAACACCATATATTTT CASSLQNTIYF
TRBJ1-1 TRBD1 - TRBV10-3 TGTGCCATCAGTGAACTGACAGGGTCTGAAGCTTTCTTT CAISELTGSEAFF
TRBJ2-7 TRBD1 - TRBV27 TGTGCCAGCAGTCCGGGGACAGGGCCTTACGAGCAGTACTTC CASSPGTGPYEQYF
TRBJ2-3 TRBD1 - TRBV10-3 TGTGCCATCAGTGGTTCGACAGGGTTTGGAGATACGCAGTATTTT CAISGSTGFGDTQYF